These T cell receptor beta chains were read from a single sample in a study of T-cell reconstitution after alpha-beta-depleted transplantation in children. TCRdb recomputed calls from the PCR reads with MiXCR, one row per CDR3 protein. The sample lists about 600,000 distinct CDR3 sequences, over 9.5% occurring once. The source was PBMCs from the stem cell graft donor, collected from the stem cell graft. The receptor source for this set is a human donor who donated a stem cell graft to a child with acute myeloid leukemia. Each CDR3 is given with its conserved first and last residue. The order of the fields is clone size, D gene, V gene, J gene, CDR3 protein, CDR3 DNA. A D gene is named only where the DNA matches it firmly. Size is stated for part of the rows, as once, few or many counts, or as a class when the clone is expanded.

clone size: -; D gene: -; V gene: TRBV30; J gene: TRBJ2-4; CDR3 protein: CASTFIQNIQYF; CDR3 DNA: TGTGCCTCCACCTTTATCCAAAACATTCAGTACTTC
clone size: many; D gene: -; V gene: TRBV29-1; J gene: TRBJ2-5; CDR3 protein: CSVADRTFQETQYF; CDR3 DNA: TGCAGCGTTGCGGACAGAACATTCCAAGAGACCCAGTACTTC
clone size: many; D gene: -; V gene: TRBV4-3; J gene: TRBJ2-1; CDR3 protein: CASSLDTLTNEQFF; CDR3 DNA: TGCGCCAGCAGCCTTGACACTCTTACCAATGAGCAGTTCTTC
clone size: -; D gene: -; V gene: TRBV4-3; J gene: TRBJ2-7; CDR3 protein: CASSQAQTGTYEQYF; CDR3 DNA: TGCGCCAGCAGCCAAGCACAGACAGGTACCTACGAGCAGTACTTC
clone size: -; D gene: TRBD2; V gene: TRBV27; J gene: TRBJ2-5; CDR3 protein: CASSPLGRASGRQETQYF; CDR3 DNA: TGTGCCAGCAGCCCGCTAGGCCGAGCTAGCGGACGCCAAGAGACCCAGTACTTC
clone size: few; D gene: -; V gene: TRBV20-1; J gene: TRBJ1-6; CDR3 protein: CSASRVSDPYNSPLHF; CDR3 DNA: TGCAGTGCTAGTCGGGTCTCCGATCCCTATAATTCACCCCTCCACTTT
clone size: many; D gene: -; V gene: TRBV20-1; J gene: TRBJ2-1; CDR3 protein: CSAPQGNRNEQFF; CDR3 DNA: TGCAGTGCCCCTCAGGGAAACAGGAATGAGCAGTTCTTC
clone size: few; D gene: TRBD2; V gene: TRBV7-3; J gene: TRBJ2-5; CDR3 protein: CASSHSGRMEETQYF; CDR3 DNA: TGTGCCAGCAGCCATAGCGGGAGGATGGAGGAGACCCAGTACTTC
clone size: few; D gene: -; V gene: TRBV6-2/TRBV6-3; J gene: TRBJ2-2; CDR3 protein: CASHLPNTGELFF; CDR3 DNA: TGTGCCAGTCACCTCCCGAACACCGGGGAGCTGTTTTTT
clone size: few; D gene: -; V gene: TRBV20-1; J gene: TRBJ2-5; CDR3 protein: CSATELETQYF; CDR3 DNA: TGCAGTGCTACGGAATTGGAGACCCAGTACTTC
clone size: many; D gene: -; V gene: TRBV7-2; J gene: TRBJ2-7; CDR3 protein: CASTRGSTEPGEQYF; CDR3 DNA: TGTGCCAGCACCCGGGGGTCTACCGAACCGGGGGAGCAGTACTTC
clone size: many; D gene: TRBD2; V gene: TRBV5-5; J gene: TRBJ2-7; CDR3 protein: CASSPAGNYEQYF; CDR3 DNA: TGTGCCAGCAGCCCAGCGGGGAACTACGAGCAGTACTTC
clone size: many; D gene: TRBD2; V gene: TRBV7-2; J gene: TRBJ2-1; CDR3 protein: CASSLLGLAMNEQFF; CDR3 DNA: TGTGCCAGCAGCTTATTGGGACTAGCGATGAATGAGCAGTTCTTC
clone size: -; D gene: TRBD1; V gene: TRBV18; J gene: TRBJ2-5; CDR3 protein: CASSPDRGAETQYF; CDR3 DNA: TGTGCCAGCTCACCGGACAGGGGAGCGGAGACCCAGTACTTC
clone size: few; D gene: -; V gene: TRBV13; J gene: TRBJ2-7; CDR3 protein: CASSLTRDGRYEQYF; CDR3 DNA: TGTGCCAGCAGCCTCACCCGGGACGGCCGGTACGAGCAGTACTTC
clone size: -; D gene: -; V gene: TRBV6-4; J gene: TRBJ2-3; CDR3 protein: CASSDSISTDTQYF; CDR3 DNA: TGTGCCAGCAGTGACTCCATCAGCACAGATACGCAGTATTTT
clone size: few; D gene: -; V gene: TRBV3-1; J gene: TRBJ2-5; CDR3 protein: CASSQTRGPGETQYF; CDR3 DNA: TGTGCCAGCAGCCAAACCCGGGGGCCGGGGGAGACCCAGTACTTC
clone size: -; D gene: -; V gene: TRBV13; J gene: TRBJ1-2; CDR3 protein: CASSSNQGSYGYTF; CDR3 DNA: TGTGCCAGCAGCTCAAACCAGGGCTCCTATGGCTACACCTTC
clone size: few; D gene: -; V gene: TRBV9; J gene: TRBJ1-5; CDR3 protein: CASSVSGGLFQPQHF; CDR3 DNA: TGTGCCAGCAGCGTATCCGGGGGCCTCTTTCAGCCCCAGCATTTT